These 6 T cell receptor beta chains were all obtained from the same sample, sequenced in a study of shared clonotypes between healthy human individuals. Selected positively for CCR7 and CD45RO-negative, naive CD8 cells excluded terminally differentiated effector memory CD45RA+ cells. Clones were read by immunoSEQ multiplex PCR, and TCRdb kept only the in-frame ones, dropping some. Of some 1,900,000 clones in the sample, around 96% are singletons; the top ten hold roughly 1%. Sequencing was performed on naive CD8+ T cells sorted from blood. All receptors derive from a young man in good health.

V and J are TRBV5-6 and TRBJ2-3, with D unresolved. The CDR3 is 14 residues long. The V gene lost 2 bases and the J gene lost 6 bases, with 13 bases spanning the gap. Germline CDR1 and CDR2: SGHDT and YYEEEE. CDR3 residues: CASSFGAASDTQYF. The CDR3 nucleotides read TGTGCCAGCAGCTTCGGCGCGGCGTCGGATACGCAGTATTTT.

V and J are TRBV7-9 and TRBJ1-2; D remains unclear. Germline CDR1 SEHNR, CDR2 FQNEAQ (reference sequence). Trimming cost V 4 bases and J 8 bases, with 17 bases left between them. The CDR3 consists of 14 residues. In DNA, the CDR3 is TGTGCCAGCAGCTACACCGGGAGAACATGGGGCTACACCTTC. Translated: CASSYTGRTWGYTF.

J is TRBJ1-3 and V is TRBV6-7, with a tentative D call TRBD1 (6 bases). TRBV6-7 has ORF status, its function being uncertain. Trimming removed 2 bases at V and 7 bases at J, with 30 bases between. The CDR3 extends over 20 amino acids. The CDR3, as DNA: TGTGCCAGCAGTTACCCTCCGGGACACCCGACGAAGGGCTTTAGGAACACCATATATTTT. This encodes CASSYPPGHPTKGFRNTIYF.

The V and J genes are TRBV7-9 and TRBJ2-5, with a tentative D call TRBD1 (5 bases). The V gene's germline CDR1 is SEHNR and CDR2 FQNEAQ (reference sequence). The CDR3 extends over 15 amino acids. Between the trimmed V and J ends, which lost 4 bases and 3 bases, there was a span of 15 bases. The DNA of the CDR3 is TGTGCCAGCAGCTGGGTTCAGGGCGGAAAAGAGACCCAGTACTTC. This gives the protein CASSWVQGGKETQYF.

The V call is TRBV5-1, the J call TRBJ2-7; 9 bases line up with TRBD1. The ends lost 0 bases at V and 4 bases at J; junction bases unmatched: 5. This CDR3 region has 15 residues. The V gene's germline CDR1 is SGHRS and CDR2 YFSETQ. CDR3 in DNA: TGCGCCAGCAGCTTGGGACAGGGGGTCAAATACGAGCAGTACTTC. Translation: CASSLGQGVKYEQYF.

The V and J genes are TRBV27 and TRBJ1-1; D is uncertain. Trimming removed 4 bases from V and 5 bases from J, with 17 bases in between. This CDR3 is 15 amino acids long. CDR1 is MNHEY, CDR2 SMNVEV, per germline (reference sequence). CDR3 region: CASSSLTGMGTEAFF. CDR3 DNA sequence: TGTGCCAGCAGTTCGTTGACGGGTATGGGGACTGAAGCTTTCTTT.